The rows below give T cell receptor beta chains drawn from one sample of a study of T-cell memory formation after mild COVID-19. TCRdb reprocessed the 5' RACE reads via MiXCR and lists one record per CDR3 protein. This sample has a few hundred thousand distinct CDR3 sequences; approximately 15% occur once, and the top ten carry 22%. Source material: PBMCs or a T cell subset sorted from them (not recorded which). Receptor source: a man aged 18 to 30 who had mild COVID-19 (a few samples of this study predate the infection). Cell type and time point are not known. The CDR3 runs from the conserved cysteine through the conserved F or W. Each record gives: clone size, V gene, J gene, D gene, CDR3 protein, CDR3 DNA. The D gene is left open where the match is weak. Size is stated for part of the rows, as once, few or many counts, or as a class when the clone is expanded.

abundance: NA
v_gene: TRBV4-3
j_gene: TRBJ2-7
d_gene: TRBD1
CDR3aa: CASSPLPGQGYNEQYF
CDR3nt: TGCGCCAGCAGCCCCCTTCCAGGACAGGGGTACAACGAGCAGTACTTC

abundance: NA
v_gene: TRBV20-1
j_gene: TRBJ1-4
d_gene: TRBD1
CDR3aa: CSARGTVKYEKLFF
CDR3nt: TGCAGTGCTAGGGGGACAGTTAAATATGAAAAACTGTTTTTT

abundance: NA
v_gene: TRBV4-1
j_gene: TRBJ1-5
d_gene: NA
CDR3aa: CASSQDHVYSNQPQHF
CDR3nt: TGCGCCAGCAGCCAAGATCATGTTTATAGCAATCAGCCCCAGCATTTT

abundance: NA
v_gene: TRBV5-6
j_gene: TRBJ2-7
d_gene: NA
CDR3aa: CASSLDPGAYSYEQYF
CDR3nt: TGTGCCAGCAGCTTGGATCCAGGGGCTTACTCCTACGAGCAGTACTTC

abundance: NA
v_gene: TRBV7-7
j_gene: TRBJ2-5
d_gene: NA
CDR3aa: CASSSDRTETQYF
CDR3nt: TGTGCCAGCAGCTCGGACAGAACGGAGACCCAGTACTTC

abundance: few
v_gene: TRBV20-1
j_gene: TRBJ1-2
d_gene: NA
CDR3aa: CSARAGIHYTF
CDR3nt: TGCAGTGCTAGAGCAGGGATTCACTACACCTTC

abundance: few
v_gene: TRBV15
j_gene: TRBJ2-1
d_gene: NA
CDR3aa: CATSREIGDNEQFF
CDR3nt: TGTGCCACCAGCAGAGAGATAGGGGACAATGAGCAGTTCTTC

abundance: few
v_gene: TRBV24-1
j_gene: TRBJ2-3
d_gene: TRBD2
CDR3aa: CATSDFAGEGTDTQYF
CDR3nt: TGTGCCACCAGTGATTTTGCGGGAGAGGGCACAGATACGCAGTATTTT

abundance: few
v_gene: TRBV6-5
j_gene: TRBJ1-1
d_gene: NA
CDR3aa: CASSYGLGPISEAFF
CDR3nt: TGTGCCAGCAGTTACGGGCTGGGGCCGATCTCTGAAGCTTTCTTT

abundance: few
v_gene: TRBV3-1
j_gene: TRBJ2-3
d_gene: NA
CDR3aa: CASSRLMDTQYF
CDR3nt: TGTGCCAGCAGTCGTTTGATGGATACGCAGTATTTT

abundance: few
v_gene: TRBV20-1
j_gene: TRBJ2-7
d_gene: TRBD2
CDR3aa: CSARSRGRGEQYF
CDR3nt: TGCAGTGCTAGATCCCGAGGGAGGGGCGAGCAGTACTTC

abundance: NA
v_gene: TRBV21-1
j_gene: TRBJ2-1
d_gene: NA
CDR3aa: CASSKVEVLSDNEQFF
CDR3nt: TGTGCCAGCAGCAAAGTCGAGGTCCTAAGTGATAATGAGCAGTTCTTC

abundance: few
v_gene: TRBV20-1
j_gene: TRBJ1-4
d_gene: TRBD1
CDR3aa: CSAPGQGRFANEKLFF
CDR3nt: TGCAGTGCCCCGGGACAGGGAAGGTTCGCTAATGAAAAACTGTTTTTT

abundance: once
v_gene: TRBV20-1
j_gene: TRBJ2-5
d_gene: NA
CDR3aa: CSARETRQETQYF
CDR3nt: TGCAGTGCTAGAGAGACTAGACAAGAGACCCAGTACTTC

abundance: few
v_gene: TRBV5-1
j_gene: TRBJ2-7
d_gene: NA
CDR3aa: CASSPLGGIDEQYF
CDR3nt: TGCGCCAGCAGCCCCCTAGGGGGGATTGACGAGCAGTACTTC

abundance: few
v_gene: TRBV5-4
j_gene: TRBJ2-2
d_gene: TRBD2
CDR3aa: CASSSGLAGSRGELFF
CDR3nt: TGTGCCAGCAGCTCCGGACTAGCGGGGTCCCGCGGGGAGCTGTTTTTT

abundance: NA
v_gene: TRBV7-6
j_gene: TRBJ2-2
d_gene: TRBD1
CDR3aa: CASSLSGTVNTGELFF
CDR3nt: TGTGCCAGCAGCTTATCCGGGACAGTTAACACCGGGGAGCTGTTTTTT

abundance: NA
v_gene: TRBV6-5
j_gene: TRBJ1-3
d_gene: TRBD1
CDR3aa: CASSYLPGQGDTIYF
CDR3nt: TGTGCCAGCAGTTACTTACCGGGACAGGGGGACACCATATATTTT

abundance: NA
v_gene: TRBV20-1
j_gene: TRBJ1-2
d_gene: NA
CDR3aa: CSASNRLDLYGYTF
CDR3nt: TGCAGTGCCAGTAACCGTCTGGACCTCTATGGCTACACCTTC

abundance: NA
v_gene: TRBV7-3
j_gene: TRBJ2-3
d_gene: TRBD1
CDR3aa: CASSLPLGTGQDTQYF
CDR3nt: TGTGCCAGCAGCTTGCCCCTAGGGACAGGTCAAGATACGCAGTATTTT

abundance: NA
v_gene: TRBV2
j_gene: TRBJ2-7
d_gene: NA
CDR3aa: CASSVSQEVAYEQYF
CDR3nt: TGTGCCAGCAGTGTGTCCCAAGAGGTAGCCTACGAGCAGTACTTC

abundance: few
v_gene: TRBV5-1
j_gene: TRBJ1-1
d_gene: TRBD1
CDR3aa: CASSLGTGGDTEAFF
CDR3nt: TGCGCCAGCAGCTTGGGGACAGGGGGAGACACTGAAGCTTTCTTT

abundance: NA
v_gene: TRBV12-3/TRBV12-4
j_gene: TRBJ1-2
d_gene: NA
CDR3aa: CASRLTGRGIGYTF
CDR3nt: TGTGCCAGCAGACTCACCGGGCGGGGGATCGGCTACACCTTC

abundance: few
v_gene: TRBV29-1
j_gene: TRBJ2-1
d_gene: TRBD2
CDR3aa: CSGGRGGLDEQFF
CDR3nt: TGCAGCGGCGGGCGGGGGGGCCTAGATGAGCAGTTCTTC

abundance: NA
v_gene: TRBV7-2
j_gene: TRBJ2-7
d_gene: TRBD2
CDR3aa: CASSRAGVTFYEQYF
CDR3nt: TGTGCCAGCAGCCGGGCGGGGGTGACTTTCTACGAGCAGTACTTC

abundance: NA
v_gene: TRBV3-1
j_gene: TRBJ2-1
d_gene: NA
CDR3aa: CASSQGKNEQFF
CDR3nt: TGTGCCAGCAGCCAGGGTAAAAATGAGCAGTTCTTC

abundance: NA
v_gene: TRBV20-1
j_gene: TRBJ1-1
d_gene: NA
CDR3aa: CSASWDRVSGNTEAFF
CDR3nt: TGCAGTGCTAGTTGGGACCGGGTGAGTGGGAACACTGAAGCTTTCTTT

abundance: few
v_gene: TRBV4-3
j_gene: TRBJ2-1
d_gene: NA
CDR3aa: CASSYEMRAISNYNEQFF
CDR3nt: TGCGCCAGCAGCTATGAAATGCGGGCCATCAGTAATTACAATGAGCAGTTCTTC

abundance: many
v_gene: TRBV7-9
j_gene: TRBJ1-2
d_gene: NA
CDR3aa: CASSLGTENYGYTF
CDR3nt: TGTGCCAGCAGCTTAGGTACAGAGAACTATGGCTACACCTTC

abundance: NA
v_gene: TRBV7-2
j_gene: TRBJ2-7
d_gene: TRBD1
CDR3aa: CASSLGQGVPYEQYF
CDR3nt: TGTGCCAGCAGCTTGGGACAGGGGGTGCCCTACGAGCAGTACTTC

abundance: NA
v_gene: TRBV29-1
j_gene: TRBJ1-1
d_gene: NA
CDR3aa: CSVVLHTSPNTEAFF
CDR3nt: TGCAGCGTTGTGCTCCACACGAGTCCGAACACTGAAGCTTTCTTT

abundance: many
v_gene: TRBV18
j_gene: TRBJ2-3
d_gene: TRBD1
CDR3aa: CASSPLGQGTDTQYF
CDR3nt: TGTGCCAGCTCACCATTAGGACAGGGCACAGATACGCAGTATTTT

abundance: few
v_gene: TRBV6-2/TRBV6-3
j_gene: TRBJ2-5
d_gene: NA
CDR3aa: CASSDRAANRGTQYF
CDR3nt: TGTGCCAGCAGTGACCGGGCCGCAAATCGGGGAACCCAGTACTTC

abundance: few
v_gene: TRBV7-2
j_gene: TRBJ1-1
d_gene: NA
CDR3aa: CASSHDENTEAFF
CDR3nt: TGTGCCAGCAGCCACGACGAGAACACTGAAGCTTTCTTT

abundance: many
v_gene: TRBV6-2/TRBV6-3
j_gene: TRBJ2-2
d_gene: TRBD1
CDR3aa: CASITGGLRTGELFF
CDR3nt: TGTGCCAGCATCACAGGGGGCTTGCGAACCGGGGAGCTGTTTTTT

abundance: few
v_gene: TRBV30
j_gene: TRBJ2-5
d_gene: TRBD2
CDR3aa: CAWSVGEGPPETQYF
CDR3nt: TGTGCCTGGAGTGTAGGGGAGGGGCCCCCAGAGACCCAGTACTTC

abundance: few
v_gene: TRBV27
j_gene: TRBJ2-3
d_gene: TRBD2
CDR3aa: CASSSLGGGADTQYF
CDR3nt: TGTGCCAGCAGTTCCCTGGGCGGGGGAGCAGATACGCAGTATTTT

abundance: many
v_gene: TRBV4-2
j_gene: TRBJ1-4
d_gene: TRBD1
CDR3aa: CASSQGGPGTGGEKLFF
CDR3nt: TGTGCCAGCAGCCAAGGAGGCCCCGGGACAGGGGGTGAAAAACTGTTTTTT

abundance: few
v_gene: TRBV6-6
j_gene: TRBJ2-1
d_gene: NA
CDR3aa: CASGSGLRSYNEQFF
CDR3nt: TGTGCCAGCGGCTCGGGCCTACGGTCCTACAATGAGCAGTTCTTC

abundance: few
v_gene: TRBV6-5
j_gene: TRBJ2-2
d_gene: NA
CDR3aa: CASSYSRMIGELFF
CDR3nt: TGTGCCAGCAGTTACTCGAGAATGATCGGGGAGCTGTTTTTT

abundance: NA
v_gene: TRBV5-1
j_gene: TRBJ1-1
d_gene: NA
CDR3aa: CASSKVEGLNTEAFF
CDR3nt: TGCGCCAGCAGTAAGGTTGAAGGGCTCAACACTGAAGCTTTCTTT

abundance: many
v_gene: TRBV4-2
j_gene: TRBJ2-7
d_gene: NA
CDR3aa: CASSQEGIAREQYF
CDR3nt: TGTGCCAGCAGCCAAGAAGGGATAGCGCGAGAGCAGTACTTC

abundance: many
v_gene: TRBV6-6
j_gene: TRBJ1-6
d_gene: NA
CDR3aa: CASRTEYNSPLHF
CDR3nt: TGTGCCAGCAGGACAGAATATAATTCACCCCTCCACTTT

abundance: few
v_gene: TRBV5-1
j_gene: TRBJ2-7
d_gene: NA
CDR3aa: CASSLKAGYEQYF
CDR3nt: TGCGCCAGCAGCTTGAAGGCCGGCTACGAGCAGTACTTC

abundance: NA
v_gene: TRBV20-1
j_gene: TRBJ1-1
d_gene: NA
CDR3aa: CSARTAIYAEAFF
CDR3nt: TGCAGTGCTAGAACGGCCATATACGCTGAAGCTTTCTTT

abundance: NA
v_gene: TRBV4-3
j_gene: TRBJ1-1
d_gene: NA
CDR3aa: CASSPLGWDTEAFF
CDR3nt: TGCGCCAGCAGCCCTCTAGGGTGGGACACTGAAGCTTTCTTT

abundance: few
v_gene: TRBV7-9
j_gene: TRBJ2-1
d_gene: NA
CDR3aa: CASSLATSFDNEQFF
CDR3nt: TGTGCCAGCAGCTTAGCGACGAGTTTTGACAATGAGCAGTTCTTC

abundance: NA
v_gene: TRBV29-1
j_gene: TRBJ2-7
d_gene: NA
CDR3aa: CSASGGILREQYF
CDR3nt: TGCAGCGCCTCGGGCGGGATTCTACGCGAGCAGTACTTC

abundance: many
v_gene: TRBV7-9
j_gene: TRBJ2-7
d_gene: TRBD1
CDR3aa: CASSLGGQGAYEQYF
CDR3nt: TGTGCCAGCAGCTTAGGCGGACAGGGGGCTTACGAGCAGTACTTC

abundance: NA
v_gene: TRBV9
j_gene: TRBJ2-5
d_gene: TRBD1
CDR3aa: CASSRQGAETQYF
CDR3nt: TGTGCCAGCAGTCGACAGGGCGCGGAGACCCAGTACTTC

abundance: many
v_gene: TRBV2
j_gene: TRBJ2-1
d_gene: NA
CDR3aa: CAGRPQGPEQFF
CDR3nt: TGTGCCGGCCGGCCCCAGGGGCCTGAGCAGTTCTTC

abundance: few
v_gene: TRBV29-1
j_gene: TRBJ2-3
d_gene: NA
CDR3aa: CSVVPATDTQYF
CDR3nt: TGCAGCGTTGTTCCGGCAACAGATACGCAGTATTTT

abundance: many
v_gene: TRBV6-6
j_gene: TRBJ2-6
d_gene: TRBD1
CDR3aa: CASSYRTGYFTGANVLTF
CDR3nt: TGTGCCAGCAGTTACCGGACAGGGTACTTTACTGGGGCCAACGTCCTGACTTTC